This T cell receptor (beta chain) was sequenced in a study of response to subunit inactivated influenza vaccine. The CDR3 extends over 13 amino acids. V gave up 3 bases and J gave up 7 bases, with 9 bases separating them. Using its own MiXCR run on the RT-PCR reads, TCRdb lists one record per CDR3 protein. In the table there are hundreds of thousands of distinct CDR3 sequences, about 25% of which are singletons. Study results and caveats: Only a handful of new T cells, the authors suggested, are recruited with each seasonal influenza vaccination.

To note about this clonotype: The antigen remains unidentified.

This receptor was identified in a man aged 45-65 years who received an inactivated influenza vaccine. The source was CD4+ T cells sorted from PBMCs, collected about 5 days after vaccination. The gene calls are TRBV12-3 or TRBV12-4 and TRBJ2-2, with D unclear. In nucleotides, the CDR3 is TGTGCCAGCAGTTTGTCTAGGGTCGGGGAGCTGTTTTTT. Translating gives CASSLSRVGELFF.